This TCR beta chain was profiled in a study of blood T cell repertoires in COVID-19. Study background: Researchers got acute and convalescent COVID-19 samples from the United States, Italy and Spain. In each case, the material was cDNA or gDNA derived from T cells, B-cell-depleted T cells, or PBMCs.

The V gene's germline CDR1 is SEHNR and CDR2 FQNEAQ (reference sequence). Trimming removed 6 bases from V and 5 bases from J; junction bases left unmatched: 9. There are 14 residues in the CDR3. Authors' analysis steps: Estimation of nucleated cell counts was performed using reference gene primer amplification. Using immunoSEQ multiplex PCR, the repertoire was profiled, and TCRdb retains in-frame clones only, with some absent. Clone size and V and J calls were adopted from that table, with D and trimming inferred from the DNA. The table shows about 350,000 clones, with around 87% occurring only once.

J is TRBJ2-7 and V is TRBV7-9, with 8 nucleotides matching TRBD1. The sequence came from a woman aged 50 to 60 with COVID-19, enrolled during active disease. The sequenced sample consisted of peripheral blood. CDR3 sequence (DNA): TGTGCCAGCAGTTTTGACAGGGGTGACAACGAGCAGTACTTC. Its protein product is CASSFDRGDNEQYF.